The present T cell receptor (beta chain) was sequenced within a study of blood T cell repertoires in COVID-19. Using immunoSEQ multiplex PCR, the repertoire was profiled, and TCRdb retains in-frame clones only, with some absent. The sample consists of around 140,000 clones, around 81% of them appearing once. This receptor was taken from a human donor in a cohort sampled during active COVID-19. The material sequenced was peripheral blood.

CDR3 protein: CASSESYRSLYGYTF. In DNA, the CDR3 is TGTGCCAGCAGTGAATCTTACAGGTCTCTCTATGGCTACACCTTC. The chain couples TRBV6-1 to TRBJ1-2; D is possibly TRBD1 (5 bases). The V and J ends lost 2 bases and 4 bases respectively, with 14 bases between them. Per germline, CDR1 MNHNS and CDR2 SASEGT. This CDR3 has 15 residues.